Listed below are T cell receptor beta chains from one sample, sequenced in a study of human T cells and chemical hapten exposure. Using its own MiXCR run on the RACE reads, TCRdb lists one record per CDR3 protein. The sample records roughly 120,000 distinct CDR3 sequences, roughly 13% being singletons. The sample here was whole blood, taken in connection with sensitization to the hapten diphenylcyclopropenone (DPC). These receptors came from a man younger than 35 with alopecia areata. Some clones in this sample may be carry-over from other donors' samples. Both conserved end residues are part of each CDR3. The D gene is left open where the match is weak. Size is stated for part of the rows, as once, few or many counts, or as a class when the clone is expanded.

CDR3: CASSLDRISPLHF; DNA: TGTGCCAGCAGCTTAGACCGGATTTCACCCCTCCACTTT; D: .; J: TRBJ1-6; size: once; V: TRBV11-2
CDR3: CASSLTPSGYGYTF; DNA: TGTGCCAGCAGCTTAACGCCGTCCGGGTATGGGTACACCTTC; D: .; J: TRBJ1-2; size: many; V: TRBV7-3
CDR3: CASSLLETTDTQYF; DNA: TGTGCCAGCAGCCTACTAGAGACCACAGATACGCAGTATTTT; D: .; J: TRBJ2-3; size: .; V: TRBV7-3
CDR3: CASSVGDRSYEQYF; DNA: TGTGCCAGCAGTGTCGGGGACAGGAGCTACGAGCAGTACTTC; D: TRBD1; J: TRBJ2-7; size: .; V: TRBV6-1
CDR3: CASSIAAASYEQYF; DNA: TGTGCCAGTAGTATAGCGGCAGCCTCCTACGAGCAGTACTTC; D: .; J: TRBJ2-7; size: few; V: TRBV19
CDR3: CASSQDGTLAESTDTQYF; DNA: TGCGCCAGCAGCCAAGATGGGACCCTGGCGGAGAGCACAGATACGCAGTATTTT; D: .; J: TRBJ2-3; size: .; V: TRBV4-3
CDR3: CASSVSGGDQETQYF; DNA: TGTGCCAGCAGCGTTAGCGGGGGGGATCAAGAGACCCAGTACTTC; D: TRBD2; J: TRBJ2-5; size: many; V: TRBV7-3
CDR3: CASDSFGTEAFF; DNA: TGTGCCAGCGACAGCTTCGGCACTGAAGCTTTCTTT; D: .; J: TRBJ1-1; size: few; V: TRBV6-2/TRBV6-3
CDR3: CASSYTSGGGNYGYTF; DNA: TGTGCCAGCAGTTACACCTCAGGGGGCGGTAACTATGGCTACACCTTC; D: TRBD1; J: TRBJ1-2; size: many; V: TRBV6-5
CDR3: CATSRERDRGTDTQYF; DNA: TGTGCCACCAGCAGAGAACGGGACAGGGGCACAGATACGCAGTATTTT; D: TRBD1; J: TRBJ2-3; size: .; V: TRBV15
CDR3: CASSHSGTGGAVWAPNTQYF; DNA: TGTGCCAGCAGCCACTCCGGGACAGGGGGCGCGGTGTGGGCCCCTAATACGCAGTATTTT; D: TRBD1; J: TRBJ2-3; size: many; V: TRBV7-9
CDR3: CASSYGTGNQPQHF; DNA: TGCGCCAGCAGTTATGGGACGGGGAATCAGCCCCAGCATTTT; D: .; J: TRBJ1-5; size: few; V: TRBV5-1
CDR3: CASSKAPNTEAFF; DNA: TGTGCCAGCAGCAAGGCCCCGAACACTGAAGCTTTCTTT; D: .; J: TRBJ1-1; size: .; V: TRBV7-3
CDR3: CASSQGTGTEAFF; DNA: TGCGCCAGCAGCCAAGGGACAGGCACTGAAGCTTTCTTT; D: TRBD1; J: TRBJ1-1; size: .; V: TRBV5-1
CDR3: CASSNPGQRQYF; DNA: TGTGCCAGCAGTAATCCGGGACAGAGGCAGTATTTT; D: TRBD1; J: TRBJ2-3; size: many; V: TRBV3-1
CDR3: CASSPGDYFSTDTQYF; DNA: TGTGCCAGCAGCCCGGGGGACTATTTTAGCACAGATACGCAGTATTTT; D: TRBD2; J: TRBJ2-3; size: few; V: TRBV7-3
CDR3: CASSSQNIQYF; DNA: TGTGCCAGCAGTTCCCAAAACATTCAGTACTTC; D: .; J: TRBJ2-4; size: .; V: TRBV28
CDR3: CASSSRSTGVGIVVLNTEAFF; DNA: TGTGCCAGCAGTTCCCGATCGACAGGGGTAGGAATTGTAGTGCTGAACACTGAAGCTTTCTTT; D: TRBD1; J: TRBJ1-1; size: few; V: TRBV28
CDR3: CASRLSRGGELFF; DNA: TGTGCCAGCAGGCTGAGTAGAGGCGGGGAGCTGTTTTTT; D: .; J: TRBJ2-2; size: .; V: TRBV6-4
CDR3: CASSWESYEQYF; DNA: TGTGCCAGCAGTTGGGAGTCCTACGAGCAGTACTTC; D: .; J: TRBJ2-7; size: few; V: TRBV6-2/TRBV6-3
CDR3: CASSEVQESSYNSPLHF; DNA: TGTGCCAGCAGCGAGGTCCAGGAGAGCTCCTATAATTCACCCCTCCACTTT; D: .; J: TRBJ1-6; size: .; V: TRBV9
CDR3: CAIKSAAEQYF; DNA: TGTGCCATCAAGTCCGCCGCCGAGCAGTACTTC; D: .; J: TRBJ2-7; size: .; V: TRBV10-3
CDR3: CASSQGESSNDYGYTF; DNA: TGTGCCAGCAGCCAAGGAGAAAGTTCGAACGACTATGGCTACACCTTC; D: .; J: TRBJ1-2; size: few; V: TRBV4-2
CDR3: CASSPHIPGELFF; DNA: TGTGCCAGCAGCCCACACATCCCCGGGGAGCTGTTTTTT; D: .; J: TRBJ2-2; size: .; V: TRBV9
CDR3: CASSLSSSGSHEQYF; DNA: TGCGCCAGCAGCTTGTCTTCGTCAGGGAGCCACGAGCAGTACTTC; D: .; J: TRBJ2-7; size: once; V: TRBV5-1
CDR3: CASSFAPGRNTEAFF; DNA: TGTGCCAGCAGCTTTGCTCCAGGACGGAACACTGAAGCTTTCTTT; D: .; J: TRBJ1-1; size: many; V: TRBV7-6
CDR3: CASSQADRLNTEAFF; DNA: TGCGCCAGCAGCCAAGCCGACAGGTTGAACACTGAAGCTTTCTTT; D: .; J: TRBJ1-1; size: .; V: TRBV4-1
CDR3: CASKPSGGTQPQHF; DNA: TGTGCCAGCAAACCGTCAGGGGGCACTCAGCCCCAGCATTTT; D: TRBD1; J: TRBJ1-5; size: few; V: TRBV12-3/TRBV12-4